Listed below are T cell receptor beta chains from one sample, sequenced in a study of yellow fever vaccine responses in identical twins. TCRdb independently ran MiXCR on the RT-PCR reads; one entry per CDR3 protein. The sample has more than 30,000 distinct CDR3 sequences, more than 50% seen once. Sequences were derived from T cells from blood (PBMCs), unsorted or a sorted subset (not recorded which), sampled before or after yellow fever vaccination (not recorded which). These receptors all come from a woman aged 18-35 years who received the yellow fever vaccine. CDR3s include the opening cysteine and the closing phenylalanine or tryptophan. The order of the fields is D gene, V gene, J gene, clone size, CDR3 protein, CDR3 DNA. D genes are given only for firm matches. The size of a clone is reported for some rows only, either as once, few or many, or as a class for expanded clones.

d_gene: -; v_gene: TRBV29-1; j_gene: TRBJ2-3; abundance: -; CDR3aa: CSATGTDTQYF; CDR3nt: TGCAGCGCAACCGGAACAGATACGCAGTATTTT
d_gene: TRBD2; v_gene: TRBV7-9; j_gene: TRBJ2-1; abundance: -; CDR3aa: CASSPVAGPSGNEQFF; CDR3nt: TGTGCCAGCAGCCCCGTAGCGGGTCCTTCGGGCAATGAGCAGTTCTTC
d_gene: -; v_gene: TRBV2; j_gene: TRBJ1-5; abundance: few; CDR3aa: CASSEPRASSNQPQHF; CDR3nt: TGTGCCAGCAGTGAACCGAGGGCCTCCAGCAATCAGCCCCAGCATTTT
d_gene: -; v_gene: TRBV6-1; j_gene: TRBJ2-1; abundance: -; CDR3aa: CASRAPLGLSSYNEQFF; CDR3nt: TGTGCCAGCAGGGCCCCGCTGGGGCTCTCCTCCTACAATGAGCAGTTCTTC
d_gene: TRBD1; v_gene: TRBV23-1; j_gene: TRBJ2-1; abundance: -; CDR3aa: CASSQKGDRGRNEQFF; CDR3nt: TGCGCCAGCAGTCAGAAGGGGGACAGGGGGCGTAATGAGCAGTTCTTC
d_gene: TRBD2; v_gene: TRBV11-1; j_gene: TRBJ2-1; abundance: -; CDR3aa: CAPREPDNEQFF; CDR3nt: TGTGCCCCGCGGGAGCCCGATAATGAGCAGTTCTTC
d_gene: -; v_gene: TRBV5-1; j_gene: TRBJ1-4; abundance: -; CDR3aa: CASSLDGASSGKLFF; CDR3nt: TGCGCCAGCAGCTTGGATGGGGCATCTTCAGGGAAACTGTTTTTT
d_gene: -; v_gene: TRBV11-3; j_gene: TRBJ2-3; abundance: -; CDR3aa: CASSLGTSSTDTQYF; CDR3nt: TGTGCCAGCAGCTTAGGGACATCTAGCACAGATACGCAGTATTTT
d_gene: TRBD1; v_gene: TRBV3-1; j_gene: TRBJ2-2; abundance: few; CDR3aa: CASSQQGQSFTNTGELFF; CDR3nt: TGTGCCAGCAGCCAACAGGGACAGAGTTTCACGAACACCGGGGAGCTGTTTTTT
d_gene: TRBD1; v_gene: TRBV4-1; j_gene: TRBJ1-4; abundance: -; CDR3aa: CASSLQPQGGFEKLFF; CDR3nt: TGCGCCAGCAGCCTCCAACCACAGGGGGGTTTTGAAAAACTGTTTTTT
d_gene: -; v_gene: TRBV5-1; j_gene: TRBJ1-2; abundance: -; CDR3aa: CASSLGPPRTANYGYTF; CDR3nt: TGCGCCAGCAGCTTGGGACCACCACGGACAGCTAACTATGGCTACACCTTC
d_gene: -; v_gene: TRBV10-3; j_gene: TRBJ1-1; abundance: -; CDR3aa: CAISDRVGTEAFF; CDR3nt: TGTGCCATCAGTGACAGGGTGGGGACTGAAGCTTTCTTT
d_gene: TRBD2; v_gene: TRBV18; j_gene: TRBJ2-5; abundance: once; CDR3aa: CASSRLSSGGETQYF; CDR3nt: TGTGCCAGCTCACGGTTGTCTAGCGGGGGAGAGACCCAGTACTTC
d_gene: -; v_gene: TRBV11-1; j_gene: TRBJ1-5; abundance: -; CDR3aa: CASSSSSEPQHF; CDR3nt: TGTGCCAGCAGCTCTAGCAGTGAGCCCCAGCATTTT
d_gene: TRBD2; v_gene: TRBV7-8; j_gene: TRBJ2-1; abundance: -; CDR3aa: CASSFAGEYNEQFF; CDR3nt: TGTGCCAGCAGCTTTGCGGGAGAATACAATGAGCAGTTCTTC
d_gene: TRBD2; v_gene: TRBV2; j_gene: TRBJ2-7; abundance: -; CDR3aa: CASSDATSRSEQYF; CDR3nt: TGTGCCAGCAGTGACGCGACTAGCCGCTCCGAGCAGTACTTC
d_gene: -; v_gene: TRBV20-1; j_gene: TRBJ2-2; abundance: -; CDR3aa: CSPTNTGELFF; CDR3nt: TGCAGTCCAACGAACACCGGGGAGCTGTTTTTT
d_gene: -; v_gene: TRBV20-1; j_gene: TRBJ2-1; abundance: -; CDR3aa: CSARDLASAYNEQFF; CDR3nt: TGCAGTGCTAGAGATCTTGCCAGCGCGTACAATGAGCAGTTCTTC
d_gene: -; v_gene: TRBV28; j_gene: TRBJ2-4; abundance: -; CDR3aa: CASSFLRGAKNIQYF; CDR3nt: TGTGCCAGCAGTTTCCTTCGAGGGGCCAAAAACATTCAGTACTTC
d_gene: TRBD1; v_gene: TRBV20-1; j_gene: TRBJ1-2; abundance: -; CDR3aa: CSAHEGTGYGYTF; CDR3nt: TGCAGTGCTCACGAGGGGACAGGCTATGGCTACACCTTC
d_gene: -; v_gene: TRBV7-2; j_gene: TRBJ2-5; abundance: -; CDR3aa: CASSLAPVLRPQETQYF; CDR3nt: TGTGCCAGCAGCTTAGCGCCGGTCCTTAGACCCCAAGAGACCCAGTACTTC
d_gene: TRBD2; v_gene: TRBV5-1; j_gene: TRBJ2-1; abundance: -; CDR3aa: CASSLAGTREQFF; CDR3nt: TGCGCCAGCAGCTTGGCAGGGACTAGAGAGCAGTTCTTC
d_gene: TRBD1; v_gene: TRBV19; j_gene: TRBJ1-6; abundance: -; CDR3aa: CASSRDAGGYNSPLHF; CDR3nt: TGTGCCAGTAGTAGGGATGCAGGGGGCTATAATTCACCCCTCCACTTT
d_gene: TRBD2; v_gene: TRBV4-2; j_gene: TRBJ2-5; abundance: -; CDR3aa: CASSAGTSGIWEETQYF; CDR3nt: TGTGCCAGCAGTGCCGGGACTAGCGGAATCTGGGAAGAGACCCAGTACTTC
d_gene: TRBD1; v_gene: TRBV7-3; j_gene: TRBJ2-1; abundance: -; CDR3aa: CASSSTYRGAEQFF; CDR3nt: TGTGCCAGCAGCTCAACTTACAGGGGAGCTGAGCAGTTCTTC
d_gene: TRBD1; v_gene: TRBV5-1; j_gene: TRBJ2-1; abundance: -; CDR3aa: CASSPSGQGARNEQFF; CDR3nt: TGCGCCAGCAGCCCGTCAGGACAGGGGGCGCGAAATGAGCAGTTCTTC
d_gene: -; v_gene: TRBV11-2; j_gene: TRBJ2-3; abundance: -; CDR3aa: CASSLSVLDTQYF; CDR3nt: TGTGCCAGCAGCTTATCCGTTCTGGATACGCAGTATTTT
d_gene: -; v_gene: TRBV2; j_gene: TRBJ1-5; abundance: -; CDR3aa: CASSGRGNQPQHF; CDR3nt: TGTGCCAGCAGTGGACGAGGGAATCAGCCCCAGCATTTT
d_gene: TRBD1; v_gene: TRBV6-2/TRBV6-3; j_gene: TRBJ2-1; abundance: -; CDR3aa: CASSYAPDRVYEQFF; CDR3nt: TGTGCCAGCAGTTACGCACCTGACAGGGTTTATGAGCAGTTCTTC
d_gene: TRBD1; v_gene: TRBV4-1; j_gene: TRBJ2-7; abundance: -; CDR3aa: CASSQPGQGEGYEQYF; CDR3nt: TGCGCCAGCAGCCAACCTGGACAGGGGGAGGGTTACGAGCAGTACTTC
d_gene: -; v_gene: TRBV24-1; j_gene: TRBJ2-7; abundance: -; CDR3aa: CATSENGLQYF; CDR3nt: TGTGCCACCAGTGAGAATGGCCTACAGTACTTC
d_gene: TRBD1; v_gene: TRBV28; j_gene: TRBJ1-1; abundance: -; CDR3aa: CASSLPPGGQSIEAFF; CDR3nt: TGTGCCAGCAGTTTACCCCCGGGGGGACAGTCTATTGAAGCTTTCTTT
d_gene: TRBD2; v_gene: TRBV15; j_gene: TRBJ2-1; abundance: -; CDR3aa: CATSRATSGSWYEQFF; CDR3nt: TGTGCCACCAGCAGAGCGACTAGCGGGAGTTGGTATGAGCAGTTCTTC
d_gene: -; v_gene: TRBV7-9; j_gene: TRBJ1-2; abundance: few; CDR3aa: CASTISPERYGYTF; CDR3nt: TGTGCCAGCACCATATCCCCGGAGAGGTATGGCTACACCTTC
d_gene: TRBD2; v_gene: TRBV7-3; j_gene: TRBJ2-3; abundance: -; CDR3aa: CASSVRLAGDADTQYF; CDR3nt: TGTGCCAGCAGCGTAAGACTAGCGGGGGACGCAGATACGCAGTATTTT
d_gene: -; v_gene: TRBV20-1; j_gene: TRBJ2-1; abundance: -; CDR3aa: CSARGAGDNEQFF; CDR3nt: TGCAGTGCTAGAGGGGCCGGAGACAATGAGCAGTTCTTC
d_gene: TRBD1; v_gene: TRBV2; j_gene: TRBJ2-7; abundance: -; CDR3aa: CASSKHTRDSITYEQYF; CDR3nt: TGTGCCAGCAGTAAACACACACGGGACAGTATAACCTACGAGCAGTACTTC
d_gene: -; v_gene: TRBV19; j_gene: TRBJ2-5; abundance: -; CDR3aa: CASSMTAGRMIRETQYF; CDR3nt: TGTGCCAGTAGTATGACGGCAGGGCGAATGATAAGAGAGACCCAGTACTTC
d_gene: -; v_gene: TRBV2; j_gene: TRBJ1-3; abundance: -; CDR3aa: CASSDAGGNTIYF; CDR3nt: TGTGCCAGCAGTGATGCGGGTGGAAACACCATATATTTT
d_gene: -; v_gene: TRBV20-1; j_gene: TRBJ1-6; abundance: -; CDR3aa: CSAPGTTNRSSYNSPLHF; CDR3nt: TGCAGTGCACCGGGGACAACAAATAGGAGCTCCTATAATTCACCCCTCCACTTT
d_gene: -; v_gene: TRBV29-1; j_gene: TRBJ2-3; abundance: -; CDR3aa: CSVEVRSVRAQYF; CDR3nt: TGCAGCGTTGAAGTCAGGTCCGTCCGGGCGCAGTATTTT
d_gene: -; v_gene: TRBV5-1; j_gene: TRBJ2-2; abundance: -; CDR3aa: CASNFYGSGTVDTGELFF; CDR3nt: TGCGCCAGCAACTTTTACGGGTCGGGGACGGTGGATACCGGGGAGCTGTTTTTT
d_gene: -; v_gene: TRBV18; j_gene: TRBJ2-1; abundance: -; CDR3aa: CASLLTYNEQFF; CDR3nt: TGTGCCAGCCTCCTCACCTACAATGAGCAGTTCTTC
d_gene: TRBD1; v_gene: TRBV19; j_gene: TRBJ1-3; abundance: few; CDR3aa: CASSPPTTGTGNTIYF; CDR3nt: TGTGCCAGTAGTCCCCCCACGACAGGGACTGGAAACACCATATATTTT
d_gene: -; v_gene: TRBV7-6; j_gene: TRBJ2-7; abundance: -; CDR3aa: CASSLDPQGRYEQYF; CDR3nt: TGTGCCAGCAGCTTAGACCCCCAGGGGAGGTACGAGCAGTACTTC
d_gene: -; v_gene: TRBV18; j_gene: TRBJ2-2; abundance: -; CDR3aa: CASSLQDWAGELFF; CDR3nt: TGTGCCAGCTCACTGCAGGATTGGGCCGGGGAGCTGTTTTTT
d_gene: TRBD2; v_gene: TRBV7-6; j_gene: TRBJ2-1; abundance: few; CDR3aa: CASSLVAGGSEQFF; CDR3nt: TGTGCCAGCAGCTTAGTGGCGGGAGGGAGTGAGCAGTTCTTC
d_gene: -; v_gene: TRBV7-6; j_gene: TRBJ1-1; abundance: -; CDR3aa: CASSLGEYTEAFF; CDR3nt: TGTGCCAGCAGCTTAGGGGAGTACACTGAAGCTTTCTTT
d_gene: -; v_gene: TRBV2; j_gene: TRBJ1-2; abundance: -; CDR3aa: CASIRGAEAGYTF; CDR3nt: TGTGCCAGCATCAGGGGAGCTGAGGCTGGCTACACCTTC
d_gene: TRBD2; v_gene: TRBV5-6; j_gene: TRBJ2-5; abundance: -; CDR3aa: CASSQLAGGKETQYF; CDR3nt: TGTGCCAGCAGTCAACTAGCGGGAGGAAAGGAGACCCAGTACTTC
d_gene: TRBD1; v_gene: TRBV29-1; j_gene: TRBJ2-7; abundance: -; CDR3aa: CSVMTGHEQYF; CDR3nt: TGCAGCGTCATGACAGGGCACGAGCAGTACTTC